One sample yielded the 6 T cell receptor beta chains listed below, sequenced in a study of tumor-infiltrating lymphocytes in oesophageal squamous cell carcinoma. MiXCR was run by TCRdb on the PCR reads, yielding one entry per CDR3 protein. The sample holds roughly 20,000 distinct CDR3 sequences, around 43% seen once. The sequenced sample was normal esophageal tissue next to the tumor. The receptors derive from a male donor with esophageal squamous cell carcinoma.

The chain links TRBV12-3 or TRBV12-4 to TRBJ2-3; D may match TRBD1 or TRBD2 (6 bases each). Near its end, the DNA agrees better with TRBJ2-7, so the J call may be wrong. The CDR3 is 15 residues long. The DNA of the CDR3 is TGTGCCAGCAGTTTAAAAGGGGGGACTGGCTACGAGCAGTACTTC. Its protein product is CASSLKGGTGYEQYF.

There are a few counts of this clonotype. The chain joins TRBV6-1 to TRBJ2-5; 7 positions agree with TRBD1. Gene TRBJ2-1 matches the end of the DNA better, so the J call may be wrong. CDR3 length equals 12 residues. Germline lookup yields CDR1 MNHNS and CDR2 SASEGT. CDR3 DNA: TGTGCCAGCACGACAGGGCACAATGAGCAGTTCTTC. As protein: CASTTGHNEQFF.

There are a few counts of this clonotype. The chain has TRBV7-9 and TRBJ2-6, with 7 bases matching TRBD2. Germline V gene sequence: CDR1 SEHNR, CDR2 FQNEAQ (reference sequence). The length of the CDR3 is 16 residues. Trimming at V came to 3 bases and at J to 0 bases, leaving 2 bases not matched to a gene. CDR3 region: CASSFGGSSGANVLTF. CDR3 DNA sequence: TGTGCCAGCAGCTTCGGGGGGAGCTCTGGGGCCAACGTCCTGACTTTC. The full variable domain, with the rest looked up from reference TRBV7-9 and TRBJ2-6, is DTGVSQNPRHKITKRGQNVTFRCDPISEHNRLYWYRQTLGQGPEFLTYFQNEAQLEKSRLLSDRFSAERPKGSFSTLEIQRTEQGDSAMYLCASSFGGSSGANVLTFGAGSRLTVL.

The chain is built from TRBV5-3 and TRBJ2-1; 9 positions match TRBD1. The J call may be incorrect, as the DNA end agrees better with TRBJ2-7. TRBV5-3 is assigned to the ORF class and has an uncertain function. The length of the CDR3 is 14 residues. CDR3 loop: CARSCRDRENEQYF. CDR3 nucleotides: TGTGCCAGAAGCTGCCGGGACAGGGAAAATGAGCAGTACTTC.

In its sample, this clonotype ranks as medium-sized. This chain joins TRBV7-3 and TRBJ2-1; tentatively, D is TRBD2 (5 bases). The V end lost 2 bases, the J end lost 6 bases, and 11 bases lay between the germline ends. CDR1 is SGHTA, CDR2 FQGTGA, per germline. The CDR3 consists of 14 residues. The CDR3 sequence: CASSLGSLANEQFF. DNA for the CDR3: TGTGCCAGCAGCTTAGGTTCGCTAGCCAATGAGCAGTTCTTC. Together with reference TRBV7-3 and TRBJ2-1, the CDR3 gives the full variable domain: GAGVSQTPSNKVTEKGKYVELRCDPISGHTALYWYRQSLGQGPEFLIYFQGTGAADDSGLPNDRFFAVRPEGSVSTLKIQRTERGDSAVYLCASSLGSLANEQFFGPGTRLTVL.

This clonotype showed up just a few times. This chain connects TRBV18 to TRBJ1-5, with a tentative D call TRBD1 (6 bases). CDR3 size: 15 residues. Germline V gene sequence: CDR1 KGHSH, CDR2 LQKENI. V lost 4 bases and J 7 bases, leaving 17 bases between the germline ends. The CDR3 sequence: CASSRDAQGVQPQHF. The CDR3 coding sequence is TGTGCCAGCTCACGTGATGCACAGGGAGTACAGCCCCAGCATTTT.